Following are 21 T cell receptor beta chains from one sample sequenced in a study of T cells in Graves' hyperthyroidism and ophthalmopathy. Amplified TCR beta CDR3 regions derived from RNA transcripts. TCR CDR3 regions were first amplified by RT-PCR with HTBI primers. One entry per CDR3 protein results from TCRdb running MiXCR on the multiplex PCR reads. This table holds hundreds of thousands of distinct CDR3 sequences, about 17% found once. The sequenced material came from blood. Receptors originate from a woman aged 50 to 60 with Graves' hyperthyroidism that later progressed to Graves' ophthalmopathy.

V usage is TRBV2 and J usage is TRBJ2-3, with D possibly TRBD2 on 6 matching bases. Trimming took 5 bases from V and 14 from J, leaving 20 bases between them. The V gene's germline CDR1 is SNHLY and CDR2 FYNNEI. There are 13 residues in the CDR3. The CDR3 region has the DNA TGTGCCAGCAGTCACTCCCCGGGACTTAGCTTGTATTTT. Protein: CASSHSPGLSLYF.

This sequence joins TRBV6-1 and TRBJ1-1; weak D call: TRBD1 (5 bases). Between the trimmed V and J ends, which lost 7 bases and 4 bases, there was a span of 13 bases. CDR3 size: 13 residues. Germline CDR1 MNHNS, CDR2 SASEGT. DNA for the CDR3: TGTGCCAGCATTCGACCGGGGGGCACTGAAGCTTTCTTT. It is translated as CASIRPGGTEAFF.

This clonotype was counted at least ten times. The chain is built from TRBV7-3 and TRBJ2-1; weak D call: TRBD2 (5 bases). V lost 5 bases and J 5 bases, leaving 10 bases between the germline ends. Looked up from germline, CDR1 is SGHTA and CDR2 is FQGTGA. The CDR3 is made up of 13 amino acids. CDR3 loop: CASSLDGDNEQFF. Written as DNA, the CDR3 is TGTGCCAGCAGCCTAGACGGGGACAATGAGCAGTTCTTC.

This clonotype has only a few counts. The chain links TRBV19 to TRBJ2-7; 9 bases match TRBD1. The CDR3 extends over 14 amino acids. Germline V lookup: CDR1 LNHDA, CDR2 SQIVND (reference sequence). V dropped 3 bases and J dropped 1; count of bases not matched to a gene: 1. CDR3 nucleotide sequence: TGTGCCAGTAGTATGGGACAGGGATCCTACGAGCAGTACTTC. Protein: CASSMGQGSYEQYF.

The chain links TRBV2 to TRBJ1-3; D unresolved. This CDR3 has 15 residues. In germline, CDR1 is SNHLY, CDR2 FYNNEI. The V end was cut by 1 base, the J end by 2 bases, with 9 bases between. CDR3 amino acids: CASSEEPRTGNTIYF. In DNA, the CDR3 is TGTGCCAGCAGTGAAGAGCCCAGGACTGGAAACACCATATATTTT. The whole variable domain, filled in from reference TRBV2 and TRBJ1-3, reads EPEVTQTPSHQVTQMGQEVILRCVPISNHLYFYWYRQILGQKVEFLVSFYNNEISEKSEIFDDQFSVERPDGSNFTLKIRSTKLEDSAMYFCASSEEPRTGNTIYFGEGSWLTVV.

This clonotype was detected many times. The chain employs TRBV6-1 and TRBJ1-4; D is uncertain. Trimming took off 5 bases at V and 8 bases at J, with 12 bases between the two ends. CDR1 and CDR2 (germline): MNHNS, SASEGT. The length of the CDR3 is 13 residues. The CDR3 spells CASSPQSREKLFF. The CDR3 region has the DNA TGTGCCAGCAGTCCCCAATCCCGGGAAAAACTGTTTTTT.

This clonotype was observed at least ten times. V is TRBV20-1 and J is TRBJ2-1; 13 bases are shared with TRBD2. In germline, CDR1 is DFQATT, CDR2 SNEGSKA (reference sequence). With V trimmed by 1 base and J by 1 base, 4 bases remained unmatched. CDR3 length: 17 residues. The CDR3 protein is CSARAMTSGGSYNEQFF. The CDR3 region has the DNA TGCAGTGCTAGAGCCATGACTAGCGGGGGGTCCTACAATGAGCAGTTCTTC.

The J gene is TRBJ1-1, the V gene TRBV9; D call uncertain. This CDR3 contains 15 residues. V was clipped by 0 bases and J by 1 base, with 10 bases between them. Germline V CDR1 and CDR2: SGDLS, YYNGEE. DNA of the CDR3: TGTGCCAGCAGCGTAGGGTTCGGGGAGAACACTGAAGCTTTCTTT. Its protein is CASSVGFGENTEAFF.

J is TRBJ1-5 and V is TRBV3-1; D is possibly TRBD1 (6 bases). V shed 2 bases and J shed 5 bases, with 16 bases lying between them. The germline gives CDR1 LGHDT, CDR2 YNNKEL (reference sequence). There are 16 residues in the CDR3. The CDR3 nucleotides are TGTGCCAGCAGCCAACCGGGGGACAAATTGGATCAGCCCCAGCATTTT. Protein sequence: CASSQPGDKLDQPQHF.

This clonotype was recorded at least ten times. This chain links TRBV7-3 with TRBJ2-1; D gene uncertain. The germline gives CDR1 SGHTA, CDR2 FQGTGA. This CDR3 has 16 amino acids. With 1 base removed from V and 6 bases from J, the gap between germline ends came to 16 bases. The CDR3 is CASSLIVPSPSNEQFF. Here the CDR3 DNA reads TGTGCCAGCAGCTTAATCGTCCCCAGCCCATCCAATGAGCAGTTCTTC. Filled out from reference TRBV7-3 and TRBJ2-1, the complete variable domain reads GAGVSQTPSNKVTEKGKYVELRCDPISGHTALYWYRQSLGQGPEFLIYFQGTGAADDSGLPNDRFFAVRPEGSVSTLKIQRTERGDSAVYLCASSLIVPSPSNEQFFGPGTRLTVL.

The J gene is TRBJ2-7, the V gene TRBV3-1; a possible D gene is TRBD2 (6 bases). CDR1 is LGHDT, CDR2 YNNKEL, per germline (reference sequence). The CDR3 sequence is 15 residues long. Deletions cut 3 bases from V and 3 bases from J, with 15 bases between. CDR3 region: CASSQIADSIYEQYF. In DNA form, the CDR3 reads TGTGCCAGCAGCCAGATAGCGGACTCTATCTACGAGCAGTACTTC.

Here the CDR3 DNA reads TGTGCCAGCAGTAAGCAGGGGGCCTCCTACAATGAGCAGTTCTTC. This translates into CASSKQGASYNEQFF. V gene TRBV6-1 combines with J gene TRBJ2-1, with 8 bases aligning to TRBD1. The CDR3 is made up of 15 amino acids. Losses at the gene ends were 5 bases for V and 0 bases for J; bases not matched to a gene: 3. Looked up from germline, CDR1 is MNHNS and CDR2 is SASEGT.

This clonotype has just a few counts. This sequence joins TRBV7-9 and TRBJ1-6, with 7 nucleotides matching TRBD1. J gave up 7 bases and V 3 bases, and 9 bases lay outside the gene matches. In germline, CDR1 is SEHNR, CDR2 FQNEAQ (reference sequence). CDR3 size: 16 residues. The CDR3 loop is CASSFSGTVVNSPLHF. The CDR3 DNA follows: TGTGCCAGCAGCTTTTCCGGGACAGTCGTGAATTCACCCCTCCACTTT.

This clonotype was observed a handful of times. The chain employs TRBV7-8 and TRBJ2-1; possibly TRBD1 or TRBD2 for D (7 bases each). Trimming cost V 4 bases and J 5 bases, with 15 bases left between them. Germline V gene sequence: CDR1 SGHVS, CDR2 FQNEAQ. CDR3 size: 15 residues. CDR3 sequence: CASSSAGQRNNEQFF. CDR3 coding DNA: TGTGCCAGCAGCTCAGCGGGACAGAGAAACAATGAGCAGTTCTTC.

This clonotype was detected ten times or more. The chain recombines TRBV12-3 or TRBV12-4 with TRBJ1-2; weak D call: TRBD1 (5 bases). This CDR3 contains 12 residues. V was shortened by 5 bases and J by 6 bases, with 10 bases between the two germline ends. Written as DNA, the CDR3 is TGTGCCAGCAGTCCGATACAGGATGGCTACACCTTC. This sequence encodes CASSPIQDGYTF.

This clonotype showed up just once. The V call is TRBV12-3 or TRBV12-4, the J call TRBJ2-1; 7 bases align to TRBD1. There are 12 residues in the CDR3. V dropped 10 bases and J dropped 5; count of bases not matched to a gene: 5. The CDR3, as DNA: TGTGCCACCACAGGGGCGAACAATGAGCAGTTCTTC. This encodes CATTGANNEQFF.

This clonotype showed up many times. The J gene is TRBJ2-3, the V gene TRBV5-1; 7 nucleotides align to TRBD1. V lost 2 bases to trimming and J lost 5 bases; unmatched junction nucleotides: 5. The CDR3 covers 14 residues. Germline assignment: CDR1 SGHRS and CDR2 YFSETQ. The DNA for the CDR3 is TGCGCCAGCAGCTTCGACAGGGCGCGAGATACGCAGTATTTT. This gives the protein CASSFDRARDTQYF.

This clonotype was picked up a small number of times. This chain uses TRBV6-1 with TRBJ1-5; 7 positions agree with TRBD1. Germline assignment: CDR1 MNHNS and CDR2 SASEGT. V was clipped by 5 bases and J by 7 bases; unmatched bases: 5. There are 13 residues in the CDR3. The CDR3 DNA reads as TGTGCCAGCAGTCGGAACAGGGGACAGCCCCAGCATTTT. This sequence encodes CASSRNRGQPQHF.

This clonotype was counted between two and nine times. This sequence joins TRBV9 and TRBJ1-2; 7 bases align to TRBD1. The germline gives CDR1 SGDLS, CDR2 YYNGEE. The V gene end was trimmed by 0 bases and the J gene end by 8 bases; junction bases not matched to a gene: 10. This CDR3 comprises 15 residues. CDR3 protein: CASSVVGGGLSGYTF. In DNA form, the CDR3 reads TGTGCCAGCAGCGTAGTCGGAGGGGGCTTGAGCGGCTACACCTTC. Combining the CDR3 with reference TRBV9 and TRBJ1-2 gives the whole variable domain DSGVTQTPKHLITATGQRVTLRCSPRSGDLSVYWYQQSLDQGLQFLIQYYNGEERAKGNILERFSAQQFPDLHSELNLSSLELGDSALYFCASSVVGGGLSGYTFGSGTRLTVV.

The chain is built from TRBV27 and TRBJ1-6; D is uncertain. The CDR3 has 13 amino acids. Germline V gene data show CDR1 as MNHEY and CDR2 as SMNVEV (reference sequence). The V end was cut by 4 bases, the J end by 10 bases, with 11 bases between. CDR3 nucleotides: TGTGCCAGCAGTTCGTCGGTAGGGTCACCCCTCCACTTT. Amino acid sequence: CASSSSVGSPLHF.

At least ten counts were recorded for this clonotype. This sequence joins TRBV24-1 and TRBJ2-3; a possible D gene is TRBD1 (6 bases). The CDR3 length is 19 residues. Trimming left V 3 bases short and J 0 bases short, with 21 bases between. The germline gives CDR1 KGHDR, CDR2 SFDVKD. The CDR3 here is CATSDPGGNWNSSTDTQYF. The DNA for the CDR3 is TGTGCCACCAGTGATCCTGGGGGCAACTGGAATTCTAGCACAGATACGCAGTATTTT.